Following are 20 T cell receptor beta chains from one sample sequenced in a study of identical twins (dated by TCRdb to about 2016). Libraries came from 5' RACE. The sequencer was an Illumina HiSeq 2000. TCRdb passed the public sequencing reads through fastp at Q25 and MiXCR, retaining productive beta sequences. Entries that share a CDR3 protein sequence are merged under the most common genes and DNA. The sample table records approximately 590,000 distinct CDR3 sequences; 9.6% of these occur just once. The ten top clones hold approximately 3% of the sample. The data were also submitted as part of a second study, on yellow fever vaccine responses in identical twins.

The sample comprised PBMCs. The receptors derive from a woman younger than 35 in good health.

This clonotype showed up many times. The chain carries TRBV6-5 and TRBJ2-2; 12 bases are a match to TRBD1. Germline V gives CDR1 MNHEY, CDR2 SVGAGI. CDR3 length equals 17 residues. The trim removed 2 bases at V and 4 bases at J, leaving 5 bases unmatched. The CDR3: CASSYRDRGRSTGELFF. CDR3 DNA sequence: TGTGCCAGCAGTTACCGGGACAGGGGGCGCAGCACCGGGGAGCTGTTTTTT.

This clonotype has ten or more counts. V usage is TRBV25-1 and J usage is TRBJ1-6, with a weak D call TRBD1 (6 bases). V was clipped by 4 bases and J by 8 bases, with 15 bases between them. The CDR3 is made up of 15 amino acids. Per germline, CDR1 MGHDK and CDR2 SYGVNS. This chain's CDR3 is CASSGQDLTYSPLHF. The DNA of the CDR3 is TGTGCCAGCAGTGGACAGGACCTCACATATTCACCCCTCCACTTT.

The sample holds a few counts of this clonotype. The chain is built from TRBV30 and TRBJ2-7; 9 bases map to TRBD1. Germline V gene sequence: CDR1 GTSNPN, CDR2 SVGIG (reference sequence). The CDR3 is made up of 13 amino acids. The junction had 4 bases not matched to a gene; V was cut back by 2 bases and J by 5 bases. In DNA, the CDR3 is TGTGCCTGGAGTTTCGACAGGGGGAACGAGCAGTACTTC. As protein: CAWSFDRGNEQYF.

The chain combines TRBV15 with TRBJ2-7; 8 bases are shared with TRBD2. This CDR3 has 17 amino acids. J gave up 5 bases and V 0 bases, and 12 bases lay outside the gene matches. Germline-derived CDR1 and CDR2 are LNHNV and YYDKDF (reference sequence). CDR3 coding DNA: TGTGCCACCAGCAGAGATTATCCGGGACTAGAAATCCACGAGCAGTACTTC. As protein: CATSRDYPGLEIHEQYF.

The sample holds many counts of this clonotype. The chain's CDR3 is CASSLAGGIYGYTF. The DNA of the CDR3 is TGTGCCAGCAGTTTAGCAGGGGGCATCTATGGCTACACCTTC. The chain recombines TRBV12-3 or TRBV12-4 with TRBJ1-2; TRBD1 agrees at 7 bases. The length of the CDR3 is 14 residues. With 0 bases clipped from V and 4 bases from J, the junction kept 2 bases outside the gene matches.

CDR3 amino acids: CSVRQGLNTEAFF. Here the CDR3 DNA reads TGCAGCGTTCGACAAGGCTTGAACACTGAAGCTTTCTTT. The chain carries TRBV29-1 and TRBJ1-1, with D uncertain. V was cut by 5 bases and J by 0 bases, with 10 bases left in between. The length of the CDR3 is 13 residues. Germline V gene sequence: CDR1 SQVTM, CDR2 ANQGSEA.

This chain uses TRBV29-1 with TRBJ2-3, with a tentative D call TRBD1 (5 bases). Germline CDR1 is SQVTM and CDR2 is ANQGSEA. The CDR3 sequence is 12 residues long. V lost 8 bases and J lost 7, with 16 bases in between. The CDR3 spells CSPVLGPHTQYF. The CDR3 DNA reads TGCAGCCCGGTGTTGGGGCCGCATACGCAGTATTTT.

This clonotype showed up just a few times. The chain couples TRBV19 to TRBJ2-7; 9 bases fit TRBD1. This CDR3 is 18 amino acids long. J lost 1 base, V lost 1 base, and 11 bases had no gene match. The V gene's germline CDR1 is LNHDA and CDR2 SQIVND (reference sequence). CDR3 amino acids: CASSIASGTGIKSYEQYF. CDR3 in DNA: TGTGCCAGTAGTATAGCCTCCGGGACAGGGATAAAATCCTACGAGCAGTACTTC.

This clonotype was seen many times. The CDR3 reads CASSQLGSGIREQYF. The CDR3 bases are TGCGCCAGCAGCCAACTCGGTTCCGGGATAAGGGAGCAGTACTTC. The genes are TRBV4-3 and TRBJ2-7; D may be TRBD2 (5 bases). CDR1 is LGHNA and CDR2 is YSLEER in the germline V gene. The CDR3 contains 15 residues. V was trimmed by 2 bases and J by 7 bases, leaving 18 bases between them.

The V and J genes are TRBV7-9 and TRBJ2-5, with 7 bases identical to TRBD1. V lost 7 bases and J lost 4; bases outside the gene matches: 12. The germline CDR1 and CDR2 sequences are SEHNR and FQNEAQ (reference sequence). The CDR3 consists of 15 residues. CDR3 residues: CASTSQLGGRETQYF. In DNA form, the CDR3 reads TGTGCCAGCACCTCCCAACTAGGGGGCCGAGAGACCCAGTACTTC. The entire variable domain, with the rest obtained from reference TRBV7-9 and TRBJ2-5, is as follows: DTGVSQNPRHKITKRGQNVTFRCDPISEHNRLYWYRQTLGQGPEFLTYFQNEAQLEKSRLLSDRFSAERPKGSFSTLEIQRTEQGDSAMYLCASTSQLGGRETQYFGPGTRLLVL.

The genes are TRBV28 and TRBJ2-7; 11 nucleotides match TRBD2. CDR3 size: 13 residues. V shed 9 bases and J 5 bases; nucleotides not matched to a gene: 6. Looked up from germline, CDR1 is MDHEN and CDR2 is SYDVKM. CDR3 sequence reads: CASILAGEDEQYF. CDR3 nucleotides: TGTGCCAGTATACTAGCGGGAGAGGACGAGCAGTACTTC.

This clonotype was observed at least ten times. The chain has TRBV7-2 and TRBJ2-3; 11 positions agree with TRBD2. Germline V CDR1 and CDR2: SGHTA, FQGNSA. The CDR3 has 16 residues. The trim removed 11 bases at V and 5 bases at J, leaving 15 bases unmatched. The CDR3 DNA sequence: TGTGCCGGAAGGGGGTTAGCGGGGGGGCCGGGAGATACGCAGTATTTT. It is translated as CAGRGLAGGPGDTQYF.

The chain has TRBV5-1 and TRBJ2-7; D not resolved. The length of the CDR3 is 12 residues. Germline CDR1 and CDR2: SGHRS and YFSETQ. Trimming took 2 bases from V and 7 from J, leaving 10 bases between them. The CDR3 is CASSLEAGEQYF. The CDR3 nucleotides read TGCGCCAGCAGCTTAGAGGCTGGGGAGCAGTACTTC.

This clonotype was seen a handful of times. V usage is TRBV4-1 and J usage is TRBJ2-7, with 12 bases identical to TRBD2. The CDR3 has 15 residues. Looked up from germline, CDR1 is MGHRA and CDR2 is YSYEKL. J lost 8 bases, V lost 0 bases, and 5 bases had no gene match. The CDR3 DNA reads TGCGCCAGCAGCCAAGATCTAGGACTAGCGGGACAGCAGTACTTC. Translated, it gives CASSQDLGLAGQQYF.

This clonotype was seen many times. V is TRBV5-1 and J is TRBJ2-1; D not resolved. Trimming took 6 bases from V and 1 from J, leaving 8 bases between them. The CDR3 runs 13 residues. Germline assignment: CDR1 SGHRS and CDR2 YFSETQ. Here the CDR3 reads CASTLGSYNEQFF. The DNA for the CDR3 is TGCGCCAGCACCCTCGGGTCCTACAATGAGCAGTTCTTC.

The CDR3 bases are TGTGCCAGCTCACCAAATGAGAACACTGAAGCTTTCTTT. Translating it yields CASSPNENTEAFF. The chain couples TRBV18 to TRBJ1-1; D uncertain. Germline V CDR1 and CDR2: KGHSH, LQKENI. V was clipped by 2 bases and J by 1 base, with 5 bases between them. This CDR3 is 13 amino acids long.

Turning to this clonotype: A much larger clone sits a single nucleotide away, making a read error possible. V is TRBV29-1 and J is TRBJ2-3, with TRBD2 identical over 7 bases. The CDR3 has 15 residues. Looked up from germline, CDR1 is SQVTM and CDR2 is ANQGSEA. The CDR3 reads CGVDWLAESTDTQYF. The CDR3 coding sequence is TGCGGCGTTGATTGGCTAGCGGAGAGCACAGATACGCAGTATTTT.

The rearrangement uses TRBV5-5 and TRBJ1-2; unclear D gene. CDR3 length: 15 amino acids. The ends were cut back, 1 base at V and 0 bases at J, with 10 bases in the middle. Germline loops: CDR1 SGHKS, CDR2 YYEKEE (reference sequence). The CDR3 region is CASSLQETSNYGYTF. DNA of the CDR3: TGTGCCAGCAGCTTGCAGGAAACCTCTAACTATGGCTACACCTTC.

At least ten counts were recorded for this clonotype. The V gene is TRBV6-5, the J gene TRBJ2-3, with TRBD1 matching over 7 bases. The ends lost 0 bases at V and 3 bases at J; junction bases unmatched: 3. The CDR3 loop spans 15 amino acids. CDR1 MNHEY and CDR2 SVGAGI come from the germline V gene. The CDR3 protein is CASSYSPGGTDTQYF. The CDR3 bases are TGTGCCAGCAGTTACTCGCCAGGGGGAACAGATACGCAGTATTTT.

This clonotype has just a few counts. The rearrangement uses TRBV11-2 and TRBJ2-4; D ambiguous. Germline assignment: CDR1 SGHAT and CDR2 FQNNGV. The CDR3 extends over 15 amino acids. V was clipped by 5 bases and J by 3 bases, with 14 bases between them. As DNA, the CDR3 is TGTGCCAGCAGCCCCATAGAGTATATCAAAAACATTCAGTACTTC. The encoded protein is CASSPIEYIKNIQYF.